The clone carrying this T cell receptor (beta chain) was observed many times. Living in under 30 US areas, the participants were between 18 and 89 years of age. The entry originates in a study of blood T cell repertoires in COVID-19. In the study overall: The samples span acute and convalescent COVID-19 from the United States, Italy and Spain.

Looked up from germline, CDR1 is SGHVS and CDR2 is FQNEAQ. The CDR3 runs 15 residues. V was trimmed by 1 base and J by 0 bases, leaving 9 bases between them. The table came from immunoSEQ multiplex PCR; TCRdb's copy has only in-frame clones and leaves some out. The data hold hundreds of thousands of clones, with 86% observed a single time. The clonotype originates from a woman between 45 and 60 years old who had recovered from COVID-19. V usage is TRBV7-8 and J usage is TRBJ1-2; D perhaps matches TRBD1 (5 bases). What was sequenced was PBMCs or T cells enriched from blood (not recorded which). CDR3 nucleotides: TGTGCCAGCAGCTTAGTTTACAGGACTAACTATGGCTACACCTTC. Translating gives CASSLVYRTNYGYTF.